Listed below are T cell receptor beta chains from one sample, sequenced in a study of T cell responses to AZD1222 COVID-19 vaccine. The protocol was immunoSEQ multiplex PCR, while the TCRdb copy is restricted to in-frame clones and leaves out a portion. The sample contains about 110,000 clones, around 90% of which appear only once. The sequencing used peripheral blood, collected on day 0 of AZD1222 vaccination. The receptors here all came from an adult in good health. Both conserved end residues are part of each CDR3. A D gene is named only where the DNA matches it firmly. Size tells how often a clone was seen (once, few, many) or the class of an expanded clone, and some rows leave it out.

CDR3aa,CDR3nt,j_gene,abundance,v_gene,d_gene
CASSDSGGTTDTQYF,TGTGCCAGCAGCGACAGCGGGGGGACTACAGATACGCAGTATTTT,TRBJ2-3,-,TRBV9,TRBD2
CASTMGAGTEAFF,TGTGCCAGTACTATGGGTGCGGGCACTGAAGCTTTCTTT,TRBJ1-1,-,TRBV19,-
CASSFVEYEQYF,TGTGCCAGCAGTTTTGTAGAGTACGAGCAGTACTTC,TRBJ2-7,-,TRBV12-3/TRBV12-4,-
CASQEGDGQPQHF,TGCGCCAGCCAGGAAGGGGATGGTCAGCCCCAGCATTTT,TRBJ1-5,-,TRBV5-1,-
CASSSNSQETQYF,TGTGCCAGCTCTTCGAACAGCCAAGAGACCCAGTACTTC,TRBJ2-5,-,TRBV18,-
CASSSPGEDLRASGNTIYF,TGTGCCAGCAGCTCCCCTGGGGAGGATCTAAGAGCTTCTGGAAACACCATATATTTT,TRBJ1-3,once,TRBV7-9,-
CASSDGNEQFF,TGTGCCAGCTCTGACGGCAATGAGCAGTTCTTC,TRBJ2-1,-,TRBV6-5,-
CASSLEGGRGTEAFF,TGTGCCAGCAGCCTCGAGGGGGGGCGAGGCACTGAAGCTTTCTTT,TRBJ1-1,-,TRBV6-5,-
CSVGGGGVVEAFF,TGCAGCGTTGGCGGAGGGGGTGTAGTTGAAGCTTTCTTT,TRBJ1-1,once,TRBV29-1,-
CASSKTQGSKTQYF,TGTGCCAGCAGCAAGACGCAGGGTTCGAAGACCCAGTACTTC,TRBJ2-5,-,TRBV11-3,-
CASSFPGGKETQYF,TGTGCCAGCAGTTTTCCGGGGGGCAAAGAGACCCAGTACTTC,TRBJ2-5,-,TRBV28,-
CASSQYPGVNTEAFF,TGTGCCAGCAGCCAATACCCAGGGGTGAACACTGAAGCTTTCTTT,TRBJ1-1,-,TRBV3-1/TRBV3-2,-
CASRKINRVYNEQFF,TGTGCCAGCAGAAAAATAAACAGGGTTTACAATGAGCAGTTCTTC,TRBJ2-1,-,TRBV6-5,-
CASFTRTGRTEAFF,TGTGCCAGTTTCACCCGGACAGGGCGTACTGAAGCTTTCTTT,TRBJ1-1,-,TRBV28,TRBD1
CASTNNYGYTF,TGTGCCAGCACCAACAACTATGGCTACACCTTC,TRBJ1-2,-,TRBV9,-
CASSDQQPLLVADTQYF,TGTGCCAGCAGTGATCAACAGCCCTTATTGGTGGCAGATACGCAGTATTTT,TRBJ2-3,-,TRBV6-1,-